The source of this T cell receptor beta chain is a study of T cells expressing NK-cell markers. Whole-study context: Of eight sequenced donors, seven were HCMV-seropositive and one HCMV-seronegative. General study points: Uncertainty persisted over the HCMV specificity of expanded NKG2C+ T cell clones. Each of roughly 6 donors carried dominant NKG2C+ clonotypes accounting for about 1.0-7.0% of CD8+ T cells.

The CDR3 has 14 amino acids. With respect to this clonotype: As yet, its antigen is unknown.

Using the 5' RACE reads, TCRdb records one entry per CDR3 protein without DNA. In all, the sample yields 550,000 to 600,000 distinct CDR3 sequences. The chain joins TRBV12-3 or TRBV12-4 to TRBJ2-5; as DNA is missing, the TRBD2 call by TCRdb cannot be tested. The sequencing input was blood T cells: a sorted CD56 or NKG2C T cell subset, CD4+ or CD8+ T cells, or bulk PBMC T cells (not recorded which). The clonotype comes from a man younger than 35 in good health. CDR3 protein: CASRETSGRETQYF.